These 32 T cell receptor beta chains share one sample of origin, sequenced in a study of blood T cell repertoires in COVID-19. Assay used: immunoSEQ multiplex PCR; TCRdb lists only in-frame clones, some missing. The table lists 35,000 to 50,000 clones, over 75% of them singletons. Sequenced input: peripheral blood. The receptors stem from a human donor in a cohort sampled during active COVID-19.

V gene TRBV18 combines with J gene TRBJ2-3, with D unclear. The CDR3 covers 14 residues. V lost 2 bases and J 3 bases, leaving 9 bases between the germline ends. The germline gives CDR1 KGHSH, CDR2 LQKENI. The CDR3 is CASSPSARTDTQYF. CDR3 in DNA: TGTGCCAGCTCACCAAGCGCTAGGACAGATACGCAGTATTTT.

The chain recombines TRBV4-1 with TRBJ2-3; D is undetermined. V dropped 4 bases and J dropped 2 bases, with 10 bases sitting between them. This CDR3 is 14 amino acids long. CDR1 and CDR2 (germline): MGHRA, YSYEKL. DNA of the CDR3: TGCGCCAGCAGCCGCGCTCTCGACACAGATACGCAGTATTTT. Amino acid sequence: CASSRALDTDTQYF.

This clone occurred once. V and J are TRBV20-1 and TRBJ2-7; D may be TRBD1 (5 bases). Germline V gene lookup returns CDR1 DFQATT and CDR2 SNEGSKA (reference sequence). This CDR3 is built from 14 residues. V gave up 6 bases and J gave up 6 bases, with 21 bases separating them. CDR3 sequence reads: CSASKDLQGSEQYF. In DNA form, the CDR3 reads TGCAGTGCGAGTAAAGACCTTCAGGGTTCCGAGCAGTACTTC.

The rearrangement joins TRBV18 to TRBJ2-6; D is ambiguous. This CDR3 is 16 amino acids long. V shed 4 bases and J shed 2 bases, with 12 bases lying between them. The V gene's germline CDR1 is KGHSH and CDR2 LQKENI. The CDR3 sequence is CASSLPLYPGANVLTF. In DNA, the CDR3 is TGTGCCAGCTCACTCCCCTTATATCCTGGGGCCAACGTCCTGACTTTC.

The V call is TRBV21-1, the J call TRBJ2-5; TRBD1, as called in the table, went unchecked against the DNA. TRBV21-1 is deemed a pseudogene. The CDR3 runs 18 residues. This CDR3 is CASSGMDHRGTYQETQYF. In nucleotides, the CDR3 is TGTGCCAGCAGCGGAATGGACCACAGGGGGACCTATCAAGAGACCCAGTACTTC.

The chain joins TRBV24-1 to TRBJ2-6, with D perhaps TRBD1 (6 bases). Deletions cut 2 bases from V and 3 bases from J, with 19 bases between. The CDR3 is 19 amino acids. The germline CDR1 and CDR2 sequences are KGHDR and SFDVKD. Here the CDR3 DNA reads TGTGCCACCAGTGATTCCCGACAGGTCATGTTGTATGGGGCCAACGTCCTGACTTTC. The encoded protein is CATSDSRQVMLYGANVLTF.

CDR3 DNA sequence: TGTGCCAGCAGTTTATCGAGGAGAGTCTATGGCTACACCTTC. It codes for CASSLSRRVYGYTF. The chain joins TRBV28 to TRBJ1-2, with D unresolved. The length of the CDR3 is 14 residues. Between the trimmed V and J ends, which lost 1 base and 4 bases, there was a span of 10 bases. Per germline, CDR1 MDHEN and CDR2 SYDVKM.

Written as DNA, the CDR3 is TGTGCCAGCAGTGACAGACAGGTTAGCAATCAGCCCCAGCATTTT. Protein product: CASSDRQVSNQPQHF. This chain links TRBV6-1 with TRBJ1-5, with D tentatively TRBD1 (6 bases). The CDR3 length is 15 residues. The germline V gene encodes CDR1 MNHNS and CDR2 SASEGT. Trimming took off 3 bases at V and 0 bases at J, with 9 bases between the two ends.

This rearrangement joins TRBV15 to TRBJ1-2; D not certain. The CDR3 runs to 13 residues. Trimming stripped 0 bases from V and 5 bases from J, with 7 bases between. Germline CDR1 and CDR2: LNHNV and YYDKDF (reference sequence). CDR3 amino acids: CATSRDGLYGYTF. As DNA, the CDR3 is TGTGCCACCAGCAGAGATGGCCTGTATGGCTACACCTTC.

The chain employs TRBV5-1 and TRBJ2-3, with TRBD1 as a possible D gene (5 bases). V gave up 2 bases and J gave up 7 bases, with 11 bases separating them. The CDR3 has 13 residues. CDR1 and CDR2 from the germline V gene are SGHRS and YFSETQ. CDR3 DNA: TGCGCCAGCAGCTTTTCAGGGATGAATACGCAGTATTTT. Translating gives CASSFSGMNTQYF.

This chain links TRBV2 with TRBJ2-7, with a possible D match to TRBD1 (6 bases). Trimming shortened V by 11 bases and J by 3 bases, and 14 bases separated the two germline ends. Germline V CDR1 and CDR2: SNHLY, FYNNEI. The CDR3 totals 12 residues. The CDR3 nucleotides read TGTGCCCTAGGGGGTAACGGCTACGAGCAGTACTTC. The encoded protein is CALGGNGYEQYF.

The chain has TRBV7-8 and TRBJ2-7; 9 bases agree with TRBD2. Looked up from germline, CDR1 is SGHVS and CDR2 is FQNEAQ. V lost 5 bases to trimming and J lost 6 bases; unmatched junction nucleotides: 17. This CDR3 contains 17 residues. In nucleotides, the CDR3 is TGTGCCAGCAGCCATCCAACAGGGGCTAGCGGGAAAAGCGAGCAGTACTTC. Translated: CASSHPTGASGKSEQYF.

This clone was counted a few times. This sequence joins TRBV4-1 and TRBJ1-5, with 9 positions matching TRBD1. With V trimmed by 1 base and J by 11 bases, 0 bases remained unmatched. This CDR3 comprises 12 residues. Germline V CDR1 and CDR2: MGHRA, YSYEKL. The CDR3 bases are TGCGCCAGCAGCCAAGGGACAGGGGCCCAGCATTTT. Protein product: CASSQGTGAQHF.

This clone was detected only once. The genes are TRBV5-1 and TRBJ1-4, with no clear D. V was cut by 2 bases and J by 7 bases, with 15 bases left in between. CDR1 and CDR2 from the germline V gene are SGHRS and YFSETQ. This CDR3 region has 15 residues. The CDR3 sequence: CASSLAAIGVEKLFF. CDR3 DNA: TGCGCCAGCAGCTTAGCGGCTATAGGTGTTGAAAAACTGTTTTTT.

This clone has a single count. The genes are TRBV3-1 (or the pseudogene TRBV3-2) and TRBJ2-5, with a tentative D call TRBD2 (6 bases). Trimming left V 4 bases short and J 4 bases short, with 13 bases between. The germline V gene encodes CDR1 LGHDT and CDR2 YNNKEL (reference sequence). This CDR3 contains 14 residues. The CDR3 loop is CASSLGRGGETQYF. The CDR3 nucleotides are TGTGCCAGCAGCCTGGGGCGGGGCGGAGAGACCCAGTACTTC.

V is TRBV30 and J is TRBJ2-4, with 9 bases fitting TRBD2. Germline values: CDR1 GTSNPN, CDR2 SVGIG (reference sequence). V lost 3 bases and J lost 9; bases outside the gene matches: 9. The CDR3 loop spans 14 amino acids. CDR3 amino acids: CAWRGGGGGSIQYF. In DNA, the CDR3 is TGTGCCTGGAGAGGCGGGGGGGGAGGTAGCATTCAGTACTTC.

This chain links TRBV5-1 with TRBJ2-1, with TRBD1 matching 7 bases. V lost 0 bases and J lost 6; bases outside the gene matches: 3. Germline CDR1 is SGHRS and CDR2 is YFSETQ. The CDR3 extends over 14 amino acids. The CDR3 region has the DNA TGCGCCAGCAGCTTGGGGACAGGAGTCAATGAGCAGTTCTTC. This gives the protein CASSLGTGVNEQFF.

The V call is TRBV12-3 or TRBV12-4, the J call TRBJ2-2, with D possibly matching TRBD2 (5 bases). V was shortened by 8 bases and J by 8 bases, with 12 bases between the two germline ends. This CDR3 comprises 12 residues. The CDR3: CASSGISGELFF. The CDR3, as DNA: TGTGCCAGCTCCGGGATTTCTGGGGAGCTGTTTTTT.

This chain uses TRBV28 with TRBJ2-3; 9 bases match TRBD2. V lost 8 bases, J lost 0 bases, and 9 bases stayed unmatched. This CDR3 contains 16 residues. Germline CDR1 is MDHEN and CDR2 is SYDVKM. CDR3 coding DNA: TGTGCCAGCGGGGTAGCGGGGGACCCTAGCACAGATACGCAGTATTTT. As protein: CASGVAGDPSTDTQYF.

The V call is TRBV19, the J call TRBJ2-7; 11 bases map to TRBD2. Germline-derived CDR1 and CDR2 are LNHDA and SQIVND (reference sequence). The CDR3 runs to 16 residues. The ends lost 8 bases at V and 0 bases at J; junction bases unmatched: 9. CDR3 sequence reads: CASSALAGGNSYEQYF. CDR3 coding DNA: TGTGCCAGTTCGGCTTTAGCGGGGGGGAACTCCTACGAGCAGTACTTC.

The chain employs TRBV7-2 and TRBJ1-6; tentative D call: TRBD1 (6 bases). The length of the CDR3 is 15 residues. V lost 4 bases to trimming and J lost 7 bases, with 14 bases between them. Germline CDR1 reads SGHTA; CDR2 reads FQGNSA. CDR3 bases: TGTGCCAGCAGCTACCTCAGGGGCTTCAATTCACCCCTCCACTTT. Translating gives CASSYLRGFNSPLHF.

The chain employs TRBV5-1 and TRBJ2-7; 8 positions match TRBD1. This CDR3 spans 13 amino acids. The germline V gene has CDR1 SGHRS and CDR2 YFSETQ. J was trimmed by 4 bases and V by 3 bases; bases with no gene match: 3. CDR3 sequence: CASSSQGEYEQYF. The CDR3 DNA sequence: TGCGCCAGCAGCTCACAGGGGGAATACGAGCAGTACTTC.

This rearrangement joins TRBV5-4 to TRBJ1-4; the match to TRBD1 covers 8 bases. CDR3 length: 15 amino acids. Germline V CDR1 and CDR2: SGHNT, YYREEE (reference sequence). J was trimmed by 5 bases and V by 0 bases; bases with no gene match: 3. The CDR3 nucleotides read TGTGCCAGCAGCTTGGGAGGACAGGGAAATGAAAAACTGTTTTTT. Translation: CASSLGGQGNEKLFF.

The chain links TRBV27 to TRBJ1-2, with 7 bases matching TRBD1. Germline V gene sequence: CDR1 MNHEY, CDR2 SMNVEV (reference sequence). This CDR3 contains 16 residues. Trimming removed 6 bases from V and 0 bases from J; junction bases left unmatched: 10. CDR3 sequence (DNA): TGTGCCAGCAGGCTACAGGGGTTTGGAGCTAACTATGGCTACACCTTC. Encoded protein: CASRLQGFGANYGYTF.

V gene TRBV7-9 combines with J gene TRBJ1-2; D call uncertain. Trimming shortened V by 5 bases and J by 0 bases, and 7 bases separated the two germline ends. The length of the CDR3 is 13 residues. Germline CDR1 SEHNR, CDR2 FQNEAQ (reference sequence). This CDR3 reads CASSASSNYGYTF. Here the CDR3 DNA reads TGTGCCAGCAGCGCCAGTTCTAACTATGGCTACACCTTC.

This rearrangement joins TRBV12-3 or TRBV12-4 to TRBJ2-7; D is unresolved. This CDR3 contains 11 residues. With 4 bases removed from V and 1 base from J, the gap between germline ends came to 2 bases. CDR3 DNA: TGTGCCAGCAGTTCATCCTACGAGCAGTACTTC. It translates to CASSSSYEQYF.

The sample holds a few counts of this clone. V and J are TRBV14 and TRBJ1-2; D gene uncertain. V was shortened by 5 bases and J by 4 bases, with 17 bases between the two germline ends. The CDR3 contains 15 residues. CDR1 and CDR2 from the germline V gene are SGHDN and FVKESK. The CDR3 DNA follows: TGTGCCAGCAGCACCACCCGGGAAATGGGCTATGGCTACACCTTC. It yields the protein CASSTTREMGYGYTF.

Here the CDR3 reads CASSLVAGEKGGLGTQYF. The CDR3 nucleotides read TGTGCCAGCAGCTTAGTAGCGGGGGAAAAGGGAGGGTTGGGGACGCAGTATTTT. V and J are TRBV7-2 and TRBJ2-3; 9 bases fit TRBD2. Trimming at V came to 1 base and at J to 9 bases, leaving 17 bases not matched to a gene. The CDR3 has 18 amino acids. Germline assignment: CDR1 SGHTA and CDR2 FQGNSA.

This chain uses TRBV5-1 with TRBJ2-6; D is possibly TRBD1 (5 bases). The CDR3 runs to 14 residues. V lost 6 bases and J 4 bases, leaving 11 bases between the germline ends. Germline lookup yields CDR1 SGHRS and CDR2 YFSETQ. Here the CDR3 DNA reads TGCGCCAGCAAGGCAGGGCCCGGGGCCAACGTCCTGACTTTC. Protein sequence: CASKAGPGANVLTF. Full variable domain (remainder filled in from reference TRBV5-1 and TRBJ2-6): KAGVTQTPRYLIKTRGQQVTLSCSPISGHRSVSWYQQTPGQGLQFLFEYFSETQRNKGNFPGRFSGRQFSNSRSEMNVSTLELGDSALYLCASKAGPGANVLTFGAGSRLTVL.

The sample holds many counts of this clone. The J gene is TRBJ2-2, the V gene TRBV5-1; 7 nucleotides match TRBD2. The CDR3 is 15 amino acids. V lost 4 bases and J lost 5; bases outside the gene matches: 8. Germline CDR1 reads SGHRS; CDR2 reads YFSETQ. The DNA for the CDR3 is TGCGCCAGCAGCCCCGGGACTATCCGGACCGGGGAGCTGTTTTTT. Amino acids: CASSPGTIRTGELFF. The full variable domain, its missing parts supplied by reference TRBV5-1 and TRBJ2-2, is KAGVTQTPRYLIKTRGQQVTLSCSPISGHRSVSWYQQTPGQGLQFLFEYFSETQRNKGNFPGRFSGRQFSNSRSEMNVSTLELGDSALYLCASSPGTIRTGELFFGEGSRLTVL.

This clone was seen once. The J gene is TRBJ1-1, the V gene TRBV7-2; 7 positions agree with TRBD1. This CDR3 is built from 15 residues. Looked up from germline, CDR1 is SGHTA and CDR2 is FQGNSA. The ends lost 1 base at V and 8 bases at J; junction bases unmatched: 10. The CDR3 DNA sequence: TGTGCCAGCAGCTTAGATGCGGCAGGGGGTAGGGAAGCTTTCTTT. Protein: CASSLDAAGGREAFF.

This chain connects TRBV21-1 to TRBJ2-5; TRBD1, the table's D call, was not compared with the DNA. TRBV21-1 is reported as a pseudogene. The CDR3 consists of 14 residues. CDR3 sequence reads: CASSGTGRRETQYF. CDR3 in DNA: TGTGCCAGCAGCGGGACAGGGCGGCGGGAGACCCAGTACTTC.